The rows below give T cell receptor beta chains drawn from one sample of a study of blood T cell repertoires in COVID-19. Assay used: immunoSEQ multiplex PCR; TCRdb lists only in-frame clones, some missing. The sample records some 200,000 clones, 65% to 90% being singletons. Sequencing was performed on peripheral blood. Receptors were obtained from a woman in her seventies with COVID-19, enrolled during active disease. The CDR3 runs from the conserved cysteine through the conserved F or W. A D gene is named only where the DNA matches it firmly. Clone sizes are given selectively: once, few, many, or a class where the clone is expanded.

cdr3_nt cdr3_aa clone_size j_call d_call v_call
TGTGCCAGCAGCTTAAACCCCGGGCAGGGGCAAGGCTACACCTTC CASSLNPGQGQGYTF once TRBJ1-2 . TRBV7-3
TGTGCCAGCACTTTTCCGGGACAACAGTATGGCTACACCTTC CASTFPGQQYGYTF . TRBJ1-2 . TRBV6-6
TGTGCCAGCAGCTTAGCGCAGGGTGGTGGCTACACCTTC CASSLAQGGGYTF few TRBJ1-2 . TRBV7-2
TGTGCCAGTAGTATACGGGGGTACGGGGAACTGTTTTTT CASSIRGYGELFF . TRBJ1-4 . TRBV19
TGTGCCAGTAGTGACCCCCGCAGGGACATAGGGACTGAAGCTTTCTTT CASSDPRRDIGTEAFF . TRBJ1-1 . TRBV19
TGTGCCAGCAGCCAACCCGGGTCCTATGGCTACACCTTC CASSQPGSYGYTF . TRBJ1-2 . TRBV6-2/TRBV6-3
TGTGCCAGCAGCGGGAGGTTTTGGGACACTGAAGCTTTCTTT CASSGRFWDTEAFF few TRBJ1-1 . TRBV2
TGTGCCAGCAGCTTTGGGACAGGGGGCAACAATGAGCAGTTCTTC CASSFGTGGNNEQFF . TRBJ2-1 TRBD1 TRBV11-3
TGTGCCAGCAGCGTGCCGGAACGGGGAGTTTACTCTGGGGCCAACGTCCTGACTTTC CASSVPERGVYSGANVLTF . TRBJ2-6 . TRBV9
TGTGCCAGTAGTACCCTAGCGGGAGAGGGTACGCCGCAGTACTTC CASSTLAGEGTPQYF once TRBJ2-7 TRBD2 TRBV19
TGTGCCAGCAGTGAACTCAGGACAGGGAACACTGAAGCTTTCTTT CASSELRTGNTEAFF . TRBJ1-1 TRBD1 TRBV6-1
TGTGCCAGCAGCCAAGACATCCAGCCCCAGCATTTT CASSQDIQPQHF once TRBJ1-5 . TRBV7-8
TGTGCCACCAGCAGGATGAGGAACACCGGGGAGCTGTTTTTT CATSRMRNTGELFF . TRBJ2-2 . TRBV15
TGTGCCATCAGTGAGCTAGGGACAGGAACCCACTATGGCTACACCTTC CAISELGTGTHYGYTF . TRBJ1-2 TRBD1 TRBV10-3
TGTGCCACCAGTGATGCGGGAGGGGACGAGCAGTTCTTC CATSDAGGDEQFF . TRBJ2-1 TRBD2 TRBV24-1
TGTGCCAGCAGAGAGACAGACCCGGAGTTTGAAGCTTTCTTT CASRETDPEFEAFF . TRBJ1-1 . TRBV6-5
TGTGCCAGCAGTTTATTTCTCGGACAGGGGAACACTGAAGCTTTCTTT CASSLFLGQGNTEAFF . TRBJ1-1 TRBD1 TRBV27
TGTGCCAGCAGTTCCTCCGGGGGTGCGGCTGAAGCTTTCTTT CASSSSGGAAEAFF . TRBJ1-1 . TRBV6-5